This TCR beta chain was found in a study of cytomegalovirus exposure and HLA in healthy donors. Study-level results: Most of the TCR beta V segments (in an earlier analysis) were productive either about 87% or about 30% of the time. Confirmation was obtained in vitro that a few CMV-associated chains are specific for CMV antigens.

Vbeta (60) and Jbeta (13) primers were used in the PCR. This table comes from immunoSEQ multiplex PCR, and its TCRdb copy is limited to in-frame clones, with some not included. The sample comprises 150,000 to 200,000 clones, more than 70% of which are singletons, and less than 1.1% rests with the top ten. About this clone itself: Its antigen is unknown.

The sample comprised PBMCs. This TCR derives from a woman in her thirties or forties in good health and CMV-seronegative.

The chain's CDR3 is CASSVSHEQYF. In DNA, the CDR3 is TGTGCCAGCAGCGTCAGTCACGAGCAGTACTTC. J is TRBJ2-7 and V is TRBV5-6, with no clear D. Germline V lookup: CDR1 SGHDT, CDR2 YYEEEE. The CDR3 is 11 residues long. V dropped 4 bases and J dropped 5 bases, with 7 bases sitting between them.